The 32 T cell receptor beta chains in this list originate from one sample, sequenced in a study of cytomegalovirus exposure and HLA in healthy donors. Primers included in the PCR were 60 Vbeta and 13 Jbeta primers. Only in-frame clones appear in the TCRdb table, and some are missing; sequencing was by immunoSEQ multiplex PCR. The table has 150,000 to 180,000 clones, about three quarters seen once. Sequencing input: PBMCs. The receptors here all came from a woman aged 35 to 49 in good health and CMV-seronegative.

J is TRBJ2-5 and V is TRBV9; 13 bases line up with TRBD2. The length of the CDR3 is 17 residues. CDR1 SGDLS and CDR2 YYNGEE come from the germline V gene. V shed 4 bases, J shed 4 bases, and the junction held 10 bases outside the gene matches. For the CDR3, the DNA is TGTGCCAGCAGCCCACTAGCGGGGGGGCGGGGAGGAGAGACCCAGTACTTC. It yields the protein CASSPLAGGRGGETQYF.

The chain has TRBV29-1 and TRBJ1-1; D not certain. Germline V gives CDR1 SQVTM, CDR2 ANQGSEA. V gave up 1 base and J gave up 7 bases, with 10 bases separating them. The CDR3 sequence is 12 residues long. Here the CDR3 DNA reads TGCAGCGTTGAAGTGCTTCCGCGTGAAGCTTTCTTT. Its protein is CSVEVLPREAFF.

This clone was seen more than once but under ten times. This sequence joins TRBV5-1 and TRBJ2-3; 10 nucleotides agree with TRBD2. Germline CDR1 and CDR2: SGHRS and YFSETQ. The CDR3 spans 18 residues. V shed 1 base, J shed 2 bases, and the junction held 10 bases outside the gene matches. DNA of the CDR3: TGCGCCAGCAGCTTGATCGCGCCTAGCGGGGGAGACACAGATACGCAGTATTTT. It yields the protein CASSLIAPSGGDTDTQYF.

The table lists this clone with a count of one. The rearrangement links TRBV4-1 to TRBJ2-7; tentative D call: TRBD1 (6 bases). CDR1 is MGHRA and CDR2 is YSYEKL in the germline V gene. This CDR3 is built from 15 residues. V was cut by 3 bases and J by 2 bases, with 14 bases left in between. Written as DNA, the CDR3 is TGCGCCAGCAGCCAGAGAGATACAGGGCCCTACGAGCAGTACTTC. Its protein product is CASSQRDTGPYEQYF.

The chain carries TRBV7-9 and TRBJ1-1; 8 bases are shared with TRBD1. CDR3 length: 15 residues. The germline V gene has CDR1 SEHNR and CDR2 FQNEAQ (reference sequence). Trimming removed 4 bases from V and 0 bases from J; junction bases left unmatched: 4. CDR3 sequence: CASSSVRGLNTEAFF. In DNA, the CDR3 is TGTGCCAGCAGCTCTGTCAGGGGGCTGAACACTGAAGCTTTCTTT.

This clone was detected a few times. CDR3: CATSRDRGNEKLFF. In nucleotides, the CDR3 is TGTGCCACCAGCAGAGACCGGGGAAATGAAAAACTGTTTTTT. The chain combines TRBV15 with TRBJ1-4; D unclear. Trimming removed 0 bases from V and 5 bases from J, with 7 bases in between. The CDR3 covers 14 residues. Germline CDR1 and CDR2: LNHNV and YYDKDF (reference sequence).

This clone was detected once. The chain is built from TRBV15 and TRBJ1-6; D perhaps matches TRBD1 (6 bases). Germline V CDR1 and CDR2: LNHNV, YYDKDF (reference sequence). Trimming pared 6 bases from V and 8 bases from J, leaving 17 bases between. The CDR3 loop spans 15 amino acids. CDR3 loop: CATRAQTGPHSPLHF. The DNA of the CDR3 is TGTGCCACCAGGGCGCAGACAGGACCCCATTCACCCCTCCACTTT.

The gene calls are TRBV7-9 and TRBJ2-2; 7 bases fit TRBD1. Germline V CDR1 and CDR2: SEHNR, FQNEAQ (reference sequence). CDR3 length equals 16 residues. V dropped 5 bases and J dropped 2; count of bases not matched to a gene: 8. In DNA form, the CDR3 reads TGTGCCAGCAGCCCCGCAGGGGGACGAAACACCGGGGAGCTGTTTTTT. This gives the protein CASSPAGGRNTGELFF.

The V and J genes are TRBV7-9 and TRBJ2-1; TRBD1 matches at 7 bases. CDR3 size: 15 residues. Germline loops: CDR1 SEHNR, CDR2 FQNEAQ (reference sequence). The V gene end was trimmed by 5 bases and the J gene end by 3 bases; junction bases not matched to a gene: 7. The CDR3 coding sequence is TGTGCCAGCAGCATACAGGGGTCCAACTACAATGAGCAGTTCTTC. Translated: CASSIQGSNYNEQFF.

Only one count was recorded for this clone. The CDR3, as DNA: TGCGCCAGCAGCCAAGTGGGGCGGGGTTACACCGGGGAGCTGTTTTTT. Amino acid sequence: CASSQVGRGYTGELFF. The J gene is TRBJ2-2, the V gene TRBV4-1, with D maybe TRBD2 (6 bases). CDR1 is MGHRA, CDR2 YSYEKL, per germline. Deletions cut 1 base from V and 3 bases from J, with 12 bases between. The CDR3 is made up of 16 amino acids.

The chain has TRBV5-8 and TRBJ2-2; D remains unclear. The CDR3 contains 14 residues. The germline gives CDR1 SGHTS, CDR2 YDEGEE. V lost 9 bases and J 6 bases, leaving 18 bases between the germline ends. The CDR3 DNA follows: TGTGCCACTACCGAGAGAATGCAGGCCGGGGAGCTGTTTTTT. Its translation: CATTERMQAGELFF.

This rearrangement joins TRBV13 to TRBJ2-7; possible D gene TRBD2, 5 bases. The CDR3 is 15 amino acids. Trimming pared 1 base from V and 7 bases from J, leaving 17 bases between. Germline V gives CDR1 PRHDT, CDR2 FYEKMQ (reference sequence). DNA of the CDR3: TGTGCCAGCAGCTTAGTCGCGGGTACCCGAGGGGAGCAGTACTTC. Protein sequence: CASSLVAGTRGEQYF.

To note about this clone: Germline and junction disagree at one end, which may indicate a read error. CDR3 sequence reads: CASSSRQGAYGNTF. CDR3 DNA sequence: TGTGCCAGCAGCTCAAGACAGGGGGCATATGGCAACACCTTC. V gene TRBV9 combines with J gene TRBJ1-2, with TRBD1 matching 10 bases. The CDR3 has 14 residues. Germline CDR1 reads SGDLS; CDR2 reads YYNGEE.

The rearrangement links TRBV7-9 to TRBJ2-7; 7 bases map to TRBD1. Trimming cost V 5 bases and J 3 bases; bases outside gene matches: 7. Germline V gene lookup returns CDR1 SEHNR and CDR2 FQNEAQ (reference sequence). The CDR3 contains 14 residues. The CDR3 DNA sequence: TGTGCCAGCAGCGCCGTACAGGGGAGCTACGAGCAGTACTTC. It specifies CASSAVQGSYEQYF.

The V and J genes are TRBV5-1 and TRBJ2-1, with a weak D call TRBD2 (6 bases). The germline gives CDR1 SGHRS, CDR2 YFSETQ. CDR3 length: 12 amino acids. V dropped 5 bases and J dropped 15 bases, with 18 bases sitting between them. The chain's CDR3 is CASSQVGTHLFF. The CDR3 bases are TGCGCCAGCAGTCAGGTCGGGACTCACCTGTTCTTC.

In this sample, this clone turned up once. This is likely a read error, given that the CDR3 carries no conserved phenylalanine or tryptophan at its end. No DNA is shown, since the ends of the CDR3 on it are uncertain; the CDR3 is the one TCRdb lists. The J gene is TRBJ2-7, the V gene TRBV28; the table's D call, TRBD1, has no DNA check behind it. A total of 11 residues make up the CDR3, ends included. In germline, CDR1 is MDHEN, CDR2 SYDVKM. CDR3 amino acids: CASSLRGMVFI.

J is TRBJ2-7 and V is TRBV7-2, with 12 bases fitting TRBD2. The CDR3 length is 15 residues. Germline CDR1 and CDR2: SGHTA and FQGNSA. Unmatched junction bases numbered 3, after V lost 4 bases and J lost 2 bases. The CDR3: CASSSLAGGTYEQYF. CDR3 coding DNA: TGTGCCAGCAGCTCGCTAGCGGGAGGGACCTACGAGCAGTACTTC.

This clone was observed a single time. This chain links TRBV5-1 with TRBJ2-7, with D perhaps TRBD1 (5 bases). The CDR3 consists of 14 residues. From germline, CDR1 is SGHRS and CDR2 YFSETQ. V shed 5 bases and J shed 6 bases, with 18 bases lying between them. As DNA, the CDR3 is TGCGCCAGCAGTCCCCTCCTCGCTAGGGGCGAGCAGTACTTC. Residues: CASSPLLARGEQYF.

This clone was detected a few times. This chain uses TRBV19 with TRBJ1-1; maybe TRBD1 (6 bases). Looked up from germline, CDR1 is LNHDA and CDR2 is SQIVND (reference sequence). The length of the CDR3 is 14 residues. V gave up 6 bases and J gave up 1 base, with 12 bases separating them. CDR3 region: CASSLDSWNTEAFF. DNA for the CDR3: TGTGCCAGTAGCCTGGACAGCTGGAACACTGAAGCTTTCTTT.

This rearrangement joins TRBV11-3 to TRBJ2-1; TRBD2 agrees at 10 bases. CDR1 is SGHNT and CDR2 is YENEEA in the germline V gene. The CDR3 covers 15 residues. The ends lost 0 bases at V and 8 bases at J; junction bases unmatched: 4. CDR3 sequence (DNA): TGTGCCAGCAGCTTAGAGGCTAGCGGGGGTGATGAGCAGTTCTTC. Translating gives CASSLEASGGDEQFF.

The CDR3 protein is CASSLAHGRGSEQYF. Written as DNA, the CDR3 is TGTGCCAGCAGCTTAGCGCACGGCAGGGGGTCCGAGCAGTACTTC. The chain employs TRBV7-8 and TRBJ2-7, with 7 nucleotides matching TRBD1. CDR3 length: 15 amino acids. J gave up 6 bases and V 0 bases, and 8 bases lay outside the gene matches. Germline-derived CDR1 and CDR2 are SGHVS and FQNEAQ.

The V gene is TRBV5-4, the J gene TRBJ2-7; 12 nucleotides line up with TRBD2. The CDR3 runs to 16 residues. V lost 4 bases and J lost 5; bases outside the gene matches: 10. The germline gives CDR1 SGHNT, CDR2 YYREEE (reference sequence). As DNA, the CDR3 is TGTGCCAGCAGCCCCTCTACTAGCGGGAGGATGCACGAGCAGTACTTC. Translated, it gives CASSPSTSGRMHEQYF.

The chain is built from TRBV11-3 and TRBJ1-1; D perhaps matches TRBD1 (5 bases). Looked up from germline, CDR1 is SGHNT and CDR2 is YENEEA. CDR3 size: 15 residues. The V end lost 4 bases, the J end lost 5 bases, and 17 bases lay between the germline ends. The CDR3 sequence: CASSSPSGGDTEAFF. CDR3 DNA sequence: TGTGCCAGCAGCTCACCCTCGGGGGGGGATACTGAAGCTTTCTTT. Based on the CDR3 plus reference TRBV11-3 and TRBJ1-1, the full variable domain is EAGVVQSPRYKIIEKKQPVAFWCNPISGHNTLYWYLQNLGQGPELLIRYENEEAVDDSQLPKDRFSAERLKGVDSTLKIQPAELGDSAVYLCASSSPSGGDTEAFFGQGTRLTVV.

The CDR3 region is CASSIRTEGEQYF. CDR3 in DNA: TGTGCCAGCAGCATCCGGACGGAGGGGGAGCAGTACTTC. This chain uses TRBV5-6 with TRBJ2-7; tentative D call: TRBD2 (6 bases). Per germline, CDR1 SGHDT and CDR2 YYEEEE. The CDR3 is 13 residues long. V lost 4 bases to trimming and J lost 7 bases, with 15 bases between them.

The V and J genes are TRBV2 and TRBJ2-3; 7 nucleotides align to TRBD1. Germline CDR1 reads SNHLY; CDR2 reads FYNNEI. The J segment lost 3 bases and the V segment lost 6 bases, leaving 6 bases of the junction unmatched. The CDR3 totals 14 residues. The CDR3 here is CASRKTGTTDTQYF. CDR3 nucleotide sequence: TGTGCCAGCAGAAAGACAGGGACAACAGATACGCAGTATTTT.

This clone was seen just once. The chain carries TRBV28 and TRBJ2-7; TRBD2 agrees at 12 bases. This CDR3 contains 17 residues. Germline V lookup: CDR1 MDHEN, CDR2 SYDVKM. V gave up 2 bases and J gave up 0 bases; unmatched junction bases: 5. CDR3 amino acids: CASSLTSGGLSSYEQYF. The DNA for the CDR3 is TGTGCCAGCAGTTTAACTAGCGGGGGGCTTAGCTCCTACGAGCAGTACTTC.

The chain carries TRBV11-2 and TRBJ2-1; possibly TRBD1 for D (6 bases). The CDR3 spans 13 residues. Germline loops: CDR1 SGHAT, CDR2 FQNNGV. The V end lost 5 bases, the J end lost 10 bases, and 15 bases lay between the germline ends. The CDR3 reads CASSQSGQGEQFF. The CDR3 nucleotides are TGTGCCAGCAGCCAAAGCGGCCAGGGGGAGCAGTTCTTC.

For this clone: The junction departs from germline at one end; a sequencing error may be responsible. This sequence joins TRBV5-1 and TRBJ2-5; possible D gene TRBD2, 6 bases. The CDR3 is made up of 15 amino acids. Germline V gene sequence: CDR1 SGHRS, CDR2 YFSETQ. CDR3: CASSSTLAPQKTQYF. In DNA form, the CDR3 reads TGCGCCAGCAGCTCTACACTAGCCCCCCAAAAGACCCAGTACTTC.

The V gene is TRBV6-5, the J gene TRBJ1-4, with D tentatively TRBD1 (6 bases). Germline loops: CDR1 MNHEY, CDR2 SVGAGI. The length of the CDR3 is 16 residues. V was clipped by 0 bases and J by 8 bases, with 16 bases between them. DNA of the CDR3: TGTGCCAGCAGTTACTCCGGCGGAGGGGGAGGGGAAAAACTGTTTTTT. This encodes CASSYSGGGGGEKLFF.

The V call is TRBV7-9, the J call TRBJ2-1, with D maybe TRBD2 (5 bases). The CDR3 spans 12 residues. Trimming left V 3 bases short and J 10 bases short, with 10 bases between. The V gene's germline CDR1 is SEHNR and CDR2 FQNEAQ (reference sequence). CDR3 in DNA: TGTGCCAGCAGCTTCCGACGAGGGGAGCAGTTCTTC. Translating gives CASSFRRGEQFF.

This chain links TRBV4-1 with TRBJ1-5; tentatively, D is TRBD1 (5 bases). The CDR3 covers 17 residues. Trimming cost V 0 bases and J 5 bases, with 17 bases left between them. Germline V gene data show CDR1 as MGHRA and CDR2 as YSYEKL. The CDR3 sequence: CASSQDGATRGYQPQHF. CDR3 nucleotides: TGCGCCAGCAGCCAAGATGGAGCCACCCGGGGGTATCAGCCCCAGCATTTT.

The rearrangement joins TRBV5-6 to TRBJ1-6; no clear D gene. Trimming stripped 4 bases from V and 10 bases from J, with 15 bases between. CDR3 length: 14 amino acids. Germline V gene lookup returns CDR1 SGHDT and CDR2 YYEEEE. The CDR3 protein is CASSRPGSESPLHF. As DNA, the CDR3 is TGTGCCAGCAGCCGACCGGGGAGCGAATCACCCCTCCACTTT.